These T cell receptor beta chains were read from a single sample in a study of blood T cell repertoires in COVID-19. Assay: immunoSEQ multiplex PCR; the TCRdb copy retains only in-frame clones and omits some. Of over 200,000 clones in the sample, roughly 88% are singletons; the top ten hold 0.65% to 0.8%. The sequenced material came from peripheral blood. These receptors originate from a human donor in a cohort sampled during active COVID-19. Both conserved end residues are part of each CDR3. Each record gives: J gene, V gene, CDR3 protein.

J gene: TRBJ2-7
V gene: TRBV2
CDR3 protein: CASSGEGSSYEQYF

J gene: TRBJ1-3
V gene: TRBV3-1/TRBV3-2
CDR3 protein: CASSQDKWGRGNTIYF

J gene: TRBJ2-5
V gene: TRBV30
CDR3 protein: CAWSGTSQETQYF

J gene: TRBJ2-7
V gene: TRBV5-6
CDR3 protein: CASCIQGAYYEQYF

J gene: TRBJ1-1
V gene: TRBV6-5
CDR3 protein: CALGRDSGTEAFF

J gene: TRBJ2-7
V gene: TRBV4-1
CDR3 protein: CASSPPGSDYEQYF

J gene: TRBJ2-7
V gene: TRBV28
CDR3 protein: CASSPYSWTGAYEQYF

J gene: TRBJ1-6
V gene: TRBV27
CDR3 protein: CASSLGPGRALHF

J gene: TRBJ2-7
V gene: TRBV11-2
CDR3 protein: CASSFRTGEVYEQYF

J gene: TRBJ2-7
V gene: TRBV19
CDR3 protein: CASSPRTGGSYEQYF

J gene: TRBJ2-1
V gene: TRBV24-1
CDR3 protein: CATSDSTAKYNEQFF

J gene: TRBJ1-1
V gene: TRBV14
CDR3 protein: CASSQRGQGAFF

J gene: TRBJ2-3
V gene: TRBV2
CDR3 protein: CASNGGRKITDTQYF

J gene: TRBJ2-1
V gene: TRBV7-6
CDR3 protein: CASSLGGVGAYNEQFF

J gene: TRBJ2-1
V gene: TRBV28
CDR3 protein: CASREGIAGAGAYNEQFF

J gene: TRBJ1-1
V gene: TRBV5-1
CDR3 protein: CASSWGQGEAFF

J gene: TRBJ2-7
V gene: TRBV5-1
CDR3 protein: CASTPLTGSYEQYF

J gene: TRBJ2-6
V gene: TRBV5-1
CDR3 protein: CASSPSSGPASGANVLTF

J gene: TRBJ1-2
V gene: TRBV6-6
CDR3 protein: CASSYFGDTDNYGYTF

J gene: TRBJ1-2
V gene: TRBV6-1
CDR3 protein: CASSGHTGRTNYGYTF

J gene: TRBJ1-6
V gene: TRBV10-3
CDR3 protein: CATRDRASNSPLHF

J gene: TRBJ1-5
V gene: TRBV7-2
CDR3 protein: CASRPGQGLNQPQHF

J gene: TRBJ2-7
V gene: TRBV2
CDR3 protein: CASGGNRDSYYEQYF

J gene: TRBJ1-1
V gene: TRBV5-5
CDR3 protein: CASSLAPDTEAFF

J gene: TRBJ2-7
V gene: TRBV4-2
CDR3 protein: CASSQEGSGSGYEQYF

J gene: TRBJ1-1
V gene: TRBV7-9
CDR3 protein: CAITQGRTEAFF

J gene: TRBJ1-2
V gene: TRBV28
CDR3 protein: CASSRGYGYTF

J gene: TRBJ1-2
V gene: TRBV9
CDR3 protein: CASRGGGQRNYGYTF

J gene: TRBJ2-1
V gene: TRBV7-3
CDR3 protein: CASSLGSWTGGNNEQFF

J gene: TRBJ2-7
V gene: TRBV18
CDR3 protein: CASSRQGEVHEQYF

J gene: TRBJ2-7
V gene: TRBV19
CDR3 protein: CASSIYPGTYEQYF

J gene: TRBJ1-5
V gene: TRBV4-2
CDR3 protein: CASSQKAQGAGQPQHF

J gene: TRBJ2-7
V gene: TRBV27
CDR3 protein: CASSFDRGWEQYF

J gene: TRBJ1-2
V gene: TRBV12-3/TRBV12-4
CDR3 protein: CASSLQGGYGYTF

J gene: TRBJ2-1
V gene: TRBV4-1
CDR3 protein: CASSPSSGRAGEQFF

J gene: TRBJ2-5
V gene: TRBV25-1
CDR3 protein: CASIERGQGGETQYF

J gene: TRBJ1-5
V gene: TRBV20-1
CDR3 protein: CSASPGQINQPQHF

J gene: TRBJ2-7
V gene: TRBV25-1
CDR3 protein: CASSDGTSGGRSSYEQYF

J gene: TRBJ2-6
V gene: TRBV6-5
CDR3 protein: CASSTLSGANVLTF

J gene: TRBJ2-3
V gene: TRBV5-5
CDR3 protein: CASSLQGRVSTDTQYF

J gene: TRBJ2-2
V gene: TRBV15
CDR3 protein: CATSRELAGAGELFF

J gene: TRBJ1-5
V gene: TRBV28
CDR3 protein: CASSLSPGMGSLDQPQHF